The 7 T cell receptor beta chains reported below all come from one sample, sequenced in a study of T-cell memory formation after mild COVID-19. TCRdb reprocessed the 5' RACE reads with MiXCR, giving one entry per CDR3 protein. The data contain about 560,000 distinct CDR3 sequences, around 16% of them singletons. The sequenced sample consisted of PBMCs or a T cell subset sorted from them (not recorded which). These receptors originate from an adult woman who had mild COVID-19 (a few samples of this study predate the infection). Cell type and time point are not known.

This clonotype was seen ten or more times. V and J are TRBV5-1 and TRBJ2-7, with 7 bases identical to TRBD1. CDR1 and CDR2 (germline): SGHRS, YFSETQ. This CDR3 region has 15 residues. The junction had 8 bases not matched to a gene; V was cut back by 2 bases and J by 3 bases. For the CDR3, the DNA is TGCGCCAGCAGCTTTGGGACAGTGGATGACTACGAGCAGTACTTC. Its protein is CASSFGTVDDYEQYF. The variable domain in full, completed from reference TRBV5-1 and TRBJ2-7, reads KAGVTQTPRYLIKTRGQQVTLSCSPISGHRSVSWYQQTPGQGLQFLFEYFSETQRNKGNFPGRFSGRQFSNSRSEMNVSTLELGDSALYLCASSFGTVDDYEQYFGPGTRLTVT.

The chain has TRBV6-6 and TRBJ2-7, with a tentative D call TRBD1 (6 bases). The CDR3 spans 15 residues. Germline CDR1 and CDR2: MNHNY and SVGAGI (reference sequence). The ends were cut back, 6 bases at V and 0 bases at J, with 15 bases in the middle. The CDR3 spells CASRLTGTTSYEQYF. CDR3 coding DNA: TGTGCCAGCAGGTTAACCGGGACAACCTCCTACGAGCAGTACTTC.

The chain links TRBV27 to TRBJ2-4; D unclear. The CDR3 is 14 residues long. Germline CDR1 MNHEY, CDR2 SMNVEV (reference sequence). The ends were cut back, 5 bases at V and 6 bases at J, with 14 bases in the middle. The CDR3 DNA reads as TGTGCCAGCAGTCCAGACTCAGGCCCAAACATTCAGTACTTC. Residues: CASSPDSGPNIQYF.

The V and J genes are TRBV12-3 or TRBV12-4 and TRBJ1-1; D not certain. Trimming took 7 bases from V and 5 from J, leaving 17 bases between them. The length of the CDR3 is 14 residues. CDR3 nucleotides: TGTGCCAGCACCCATGGCGGCCGTGGGACTGAAGCTTTCTTT. Protein product: CASTHGGRGTEAFF.

The CDR3 loop is CSASRGANNEQFF. The CDR3, as DNA: TGCAGTGCTAGCCGAGGGGCAAACAATGAGCAGTTCTTC. The V and J genes are TRBV20-1 and TRBJ2-1, with D perhaps given as TRBD1 or TRBD2 (5 bases each). The CDR3 runs 13 residues. The V gene's germline CDR1 is DFQATT and CDR2 SNEGSKA (reference sequence). The V gene lost 3 bases and the J gene lost 5 bases, with 11 bases spanning the gap.

The rearrangement uses TRBV5-1 and TRBJ2-1; 9 bases match TRBD2. With V trimmed by 0 bases and J by 5 bases, 3 bases remained unmatched. Per the germline V gene, CDR1 is SGHRS and CDR2 is YFSETQ. The CDR3 runs to 15 residues. The chain's CDR3 is CASSLGLADNNEQFF. CDR3 nucleotides: TGCGCCAGCAGCTTGGGACTAGCGGACAACAATGAGCAGTTCTTC.

This clonotype has a handful of counts. The chain has TRBV9 and TRBJ2-1; 8 nucleotides line up with TRBD1. Per the germline V gene, CDR1 is SGDLS and CDR2 is YYNGEE. The CDR3 spans 16 residues. The trim removed 3 bases at V and 8 bases at J, leaving 13 bases unmatched. DNA for the CDR3: TGTGCCAGCAGCGGACGGCTGGACAGGGACGGTGATGAGCAGTTCTTC. Amino acid sequence: CASSGRLDRDGDEQFF.